A single sample gave rise to the 24 T cell receptor beta chains below, sequenced in a study of identical twins. TCRdb processed the 5' RACE reads anew with MiXCR; each CDR3 protein has one entry. The sample lists 690,000 or so distinct CDR3 sequences, 8.5% to 9% seen once, with approximately 0.94% in the top ten. The same sample was also used in a study of yellow fever vaccine responses in identical twins.

Sequencing used PBMCs. The receptors come from a woman between 18 and 30 years old in good health.

A few counts support this clonotype. The genes are TRBV20-1 and TRBJ2-1; 12 bases are a match to TRBD2. The CDR3 runs to 19 residues. The V gene's germline CDR1 is DFQATT and CDR2 SNEGSKA (reference sequence). After removal of 1 base from V and 0 bases from J, the junction contained 10 bases not matched to a gene. CDR3 DNA sequence: TGCAGTGCTAGAGCGTGGACTAGCGGGAAGCTGAGCTCCTACAATGAGCAGTTCTTC. The encoded protein is CSARAWTSGKLSSYNEQFF.

A note on this clonotype: This may stem from a read error, because a much larger clone lies one nucleotide away. The chain couples TRBV28 to TRBJ2-3, with a tentative D call TRBD1 (6 bases). The CDR3 sequence is 15 residues long. Germline loops: CDR1 MDHEN, CDR2 SYDVKM. Trimming removed 2 bases from V and 0 bases from J, with 9 bases in between. The CDR3 loop is CASSLDDRSTDTQYF. Here the CDR3 DNA reads TGTGCCAGCAGTTTAGATGACAGGAGCACAGATACGCAGTATTTT. The variable domain in full, completed from reference TRBV28 and TRBJ2-3, reads DVKVTQSSRYLVKRTGEKVFLECVQDMDHENMFWYRQDPGLGLRLIYFSYDVKMKEKGDIPEGYSVSREKKERFSLILESASTNQTSMYLCASSLDDRSTDTQYFGPGTRLTVL.

This clonotype appeared many times. The chain joins TRBV7-3 to TRBJ2-5; D is uncertain. This CDR3 is 13 amino acids long. The V and J ends lost 0 bases and 5 bases respectively, with 7 bases between them. Germline V CDR1 and CDR2: SGHTA, FQGTGA. The CDR3 reads CASSLTSAETQYF. The CDR3 DNA reads as TGTGCCAGCAGCTTAACCAGCGCTGAGACCCAGTACTTC.

This clonotype was seen repeatedly, ten times or more. The rearrangement uses TRBV24-1 and TRBJ2-5; 7 nucleotides match TRBD1. The V and J ends lost 4 bases and 1 base, in that order; junction bases with no gene match: 11. The CDR3 is 17 amino acids. Germline V CDR1 and CDR2: KGHDR, SFDVKD. CDR3 in amino acids: CATSDSRTGGTQETQYF. The CDR3 bases are TGTGCCACCAGTGACTCCCGGACAGGTGGCACCCAAGAGACCCAGTACTTC.

This clonotype was detected a few times. This chain links TRBV20-1 with TRBJ2-1; 13 bases are shared with TRBD2. The junction had 10 bases not matched to a gene; V was cut back by 3 bases and J by 8 bases. There are 16 residues in the CDR3. Germline loops: CDR1 DFQATT, CDR2 SNEGSKA (reference sequence). The CDR3 coding sequence is TGCAGTGCTAGTACTAGCGGGGGGGCCCGCGCGGATGAGCAGTTCTTC. It codes for CSASTSGGARADEQFF.

This clonotype was seen only a few times. The chain employs TRBV9 and TRBJ1-4; no definite D call. Between the trimmed V and J ends, which lost 4 bases and 0 bases, there was a span of 13 bases. This CDR3 comprises 16 residues. Germline V CDR1 and CDR2: SGDLS, YYNGEE. CDR3 sequence: CASSTRSSATNEKLFF. The CDR3 DNA reads TGTGCCAGCAGCACCAGGAGCTCTGCAACTAATGAAAAACTGTTTTTT.

In its sample, this clonotype was seen a few times. At one of its ends the junction is not consistent with the germline gene, which may arise from a read error. V usage is TRBV11-2 and J usage is TRBJ2-4, with 8 bases aligning to TRBD1. CDR1 and CDR2 (germline): SGHAT, FQNNGV. The CDR3 loop spans 16 amino acids. The CDR3 region has the DNA TGTGCCAGCAGCTTCACCAGACAGGGGTCCAAGAACATTCAGTACTTC. It codes for CASSFTRQGSKNIQYF.

This clonotype was counted at least ten times. This chain links TRBV5-1 with TRBJ2-3; 7 bases match TRBD1. CDR3 length: 16 residues. CDR1 SGHRS and CDR2 YFSETQ come from the germline V gene. The V segment lost 4 bases and the J segment 2 bases; nucleotides outside the gene matches: 10. The CDR3 loop reads CASSTGASTITDTQYF. The CDR3 nucleotides are TGCGCCAGCAGCACAGGGGCCTCTACGATCACAGATACGCAGTATTTT.

This clonotype was seen a few times. The chain is built from TRBV7-3 and TRBJ2-1; 7 positions match TRBD1. The CDR3 extends over 13 amino acids. Germline V lookup: CDR1 SGHTA, CDR2 FQGTGA. V shed 7 bases, J shed 6 bases, and the junction held 6 bases outside the gene matches. The CDR3 reads CASKQTGSNEQFF. Here the CDR3 DNA reads TGTGCCAGCAAGCAGACAGGGAGCAATGAGCAGTTCTTC.

This clonotype was recorded at least ten times. The V gene is TRBV28, the J gene TRBJ2-5; no clear D. The V end was cut by 1 base, the J end by 1 base, with 10 bases between. This CDR3 is built from 15 residues. Germline CDR1 MDHEN, CDR2 SYDVKM. As DNA, the CDR3 is TGTGCCAGCAGTTTATTTGGGGTACCCCAAGAGACCCAGTACTTC. Translated, it gives CASSLFGVPQETQYF.

This clonotype was observed a few times. The chain employs TRBV11-2 and TRBJ2-7, with D possibly matching TRBD1 (5 bases). The CDR3 loop spans 14 amino acids. Trimming took off 1 base at V and 4 bases at J, with 11 bases between the two ends. Germline V lookup: CDR1 SGHAT, CDR2 FQNNGV. CDR3 DNA sequence: TGTGCCAGCAGCTTAGTGGGGCTTCAGTACGAGCAGTACTTC. Encoded protein: CASSLVGLQYEQYF.

This clonotype was picked up one time. With a much larger clone just one base away, this may be a read error. The rearrangement uses TRBV10-3 and TRBJ2-3; 8 bases align to TRBD1. With 5 bases clipped from V and 3 bases from J, the junction kept 7 bases outside the gene matches. The CDR3 covers 15 residues. Per the germline V gene, CDR1 is ENHRY and CDR2 is SYGVKD. The CDR3 DNA reads TGTGCCATCAGTAGGACAGGGAGCAGGACAGATACGCAGTATTTT. This gives the protein CAISRTGSRTDTQYF.

This chain links TRBV4-3 with TRBJ2-7; the D gene could be TRBD1 or TRBD2 (5 bases each). The germline V gene encodes CDR1 LGHNA and CDR2 YSLEER. The V and J ends lost 0 bases and 2 bases respectively, with 14 bases between them. The CDR3 consists of 16 residues. The CDR3 nucleotides are TGCGCCAGCAGCCAAGATCGTGGGGGTCCCACCTACGAGCAGTACTTC. Translated: CASSQDRGGPTYEQYF.

The sample holds a few counts of this clonotype. The V call is TRBV5-1, the J call TRBJ2-3; D may be TRBD2 (7 bases). Germline assignment: CDR1 SGHRS and CDR2 YFSETQ. This CDR3 region has 17 residues. The V gene lost 3 bases and the J gene lost 2 bases, with 19 bases spanning the gap. The CDR3 sequence: CASSSGRGPSHTDTQYF. CDR3 sequence (DNA): TGCGCCAGCAGCTCAGGGCGGGGGCCCAGCCACACAGATACGCAGTATTTT.

CDR3 protein: CASSYSEVAKNIQYF. The CDR3 nucleotides read TGTGCCAGCAGTTACTCGGAGGTAGCCAAAAACATTCAGTACTTC. This rearrangement joins TRBV6-5 to TRBJ2-4; tentative D call: TRBD2 (5 bases). The V and J ends lost 0 bases and 0 bases respectively, with 6 bases between them. The V gene's germline CDR1 is MNHEY and CDR2 SVGAGI. The CDR3 is made up of 15 amino acids.

This clonotype turned up a few times. The chain carries TRBV5-5 and TRBJ2-7; 10 nucleotides align to TRBD1. V dropped 7 bases and J dropped 3; count of bases not matched to a gene: 4. Germline V lookup: CDR1 SGHKS, CDR2 YYEKEE (reference sequence). This CDR3 has 13 amino acids. CDR3 DNA sequence: TGTGCCAGCGGACAGGGGGACCTCTACGAGCAGTACTTC. Protein: CASGQGDLYEQYF.

The sample holds a few counts of this clonotype. The V gene is TRBV2, the J gene TRBJ2-3; 10 bases are shared with TRBD2. The CDR3 is made up of 15 amino acids. The germline V gene encodes CDR1 SNHLY and CDR2 FYNNEI. V lost 1 base, J lost 6 bases, and 4 bases stayed unmatched. This CDR3 reads CASSEEREGLDTQYF. CDR3 sequence (DNA): TGTGCCAGCAGTGAAGAGCGGGAGGGCCTTGATACGCAGTATTTT. Looking up the rest from reference TRBV2 and TRBJ2-3 gives the full variable domain: EPEVTQTPSHQVTQMGQEVILRCVPISNHLYFYWYRQILGQKVEFLVSFYNNEISEKSEIFDDQFSVERPDGSNFTLKIRSTKLEDSAMYFCASSEEREGLDTQYFGPGTRLTVL.

The rearrangement joins TRBV12-3 or TRBV12-4 to TRBJ2-3; the D gene is possibly TRBD2 (5 bases). Trimming shortened V by 7 bases and J by 2 bases, and 16 bases separated the two germline ends. The CDR3 totals 15 residues. CDR3 region: CASNDPRRYTDTQYF. CDR3 DNA sequence: TGTGCCAGCAACGATCCGAGGAGGTACACAGATACGCAGTATTTT.

The CDR3 DNA follows: TGTGCCAGCAAACCACAGGGTGGTCCCTATAGCAATCAGCCCCAGCATTTT. Encoded protein: CASKPQGGPYSNQPQHF. J is TRBJ1-5 and V is TRBV12-3 or TRBV12-4, with a weak D call TRBD1 (6 bases). V dropped 7 bases and J dropped 0 bases, with 19 bases sitting between them. The CDR3 is made up of 17 amino acids.

This clonotype was seen many times. The chain recombines TRBV11-1 with TRBJ2-3, with D hard to call. V lost 2 bases, J lost 3 bases, and 12 bases lay in between. Germline-derived CDR1 and CDR2 are SGHAT and FQDESV (reference sequence). This CDR3 region has 15 residues. In DNA, the CDR3 is TGTGCCAGCAGCTTAAGAAGGGTTCGTACAGATACGCAGTATTTT. Encoded protein: CASSLRRVRTDTQYF.

The CDR3 protein is CASSMRGSETQYF. The CDR3 DNA reads as TGTGCCAGCAGTATGAGAGGATCTGAGACCCAGTACTTC. The chain uses TRBV6-1 and TRBJ2-5; D uncertain. The germline V gene has CDR1 MNHNS and CDR2 SASEGT. Trimming stripped 5 bases from V and 5 bases from J, with 12 bases between. CDR3 size: 13 residues.

The V gene is TRBV11-3, the J gene TRBJ2-1; TRBD1 agrees at 9 bases. V lost 5 bases and J lost 12; bases outside the gene matches: 11. The CDR3 has 14 amino acids. Looked up from germline, CDR1 is SGHNT and CDR2 is YENEEA. The CDR3 protein is CASSPGQGISGQFF. CDR3 nucleotide sequence: TGTGCCAGCAGCCCGGGACAGGGTATATCGGGGCAGTTCTTC.

In this sample, this clonotype turned up a few times. CDR3 sequence (DNA): TGCAGTGCTCCCCCAGGGTCCGGGGAAAAACTGTTTTTT. Its translation is CSAPPGSGEKLFF. V and J are TRBV20-1 and TRBJ1-4; D is perhaps TRBD1 (5 bases). The CDR3 is 13 residues long. V lost 5 bases and J 8 bases, leaving 15 bases between the germline ends. Germline V gene data show CDR1 as DFQATT and CDR2 as SNEGSKA (reference sequence).

The chain employs TRBV12-3 or TRBV12-4 and TRBJ2-1, with 7 nucleotides matching TRBD2. The CDR3 runs 15 residues. J lost 4 bases, V lost 2 bases, and 5 bases had no gene match. The CDR3 region is CASSLLSGAYNEQFF. CDR3 in DNA: TGTGCCAGCAGTTTACTGAGCGGGGCTTACAATGAGCAGTTCTTC.